The sequence of this T cell receptor (beta chain) was determined in a study of T cells in Graves' hyperthyroidism and ophthalmopathy. Study-wide points: Researchers found most expanded thyroid clonotypes above 0.001 in blood as well.

RNA transcripts were the template for amplifying TCR beta CDR3 regions. The HTBI primer set drove a first-round RT-PCR of the TCR CDR3. Via MiXCR, TCRdb re-called the multiplex PCR reads, giving one row per CDR3 protein. This table holds roughly 100,000 distinct CDR3 sequences, about 50% found once. This clonotype was seen repeatedly, ten times or more. Its antigen is as yet unknown. The study left out patients who had uncontrolled infection, other autoimmune disease, pregnancy or lactation. Thyroid ultrasound and orbital computed tomography, with clinical symptoms and serum thyroxine and TRAb, informed diagnoses. This TCR was sampled from a man aged 35 to 55 with Graves' hyperthyroidism. Sequencing used blood.

This CDR3 reads CASSWGSPSSGANVLTF. CDR3 DNA: TGTGCCAGCAGCTGGGGGTCTCCGTCCTCTGGGGCCAACGTCCTGACTTTC. V and J are TRBV13 and TRBJ2-6, with D perhaps TRBD1 or TRBD2 (5 bases each). CDR1 is PRHDT, CDR2 FYEKMQ, per germline (reference sequence). The length of the CDR3 is 17 residues. With 4 bases removed from V and 0 bases from J, the gap between germline ends came to 13 bases.